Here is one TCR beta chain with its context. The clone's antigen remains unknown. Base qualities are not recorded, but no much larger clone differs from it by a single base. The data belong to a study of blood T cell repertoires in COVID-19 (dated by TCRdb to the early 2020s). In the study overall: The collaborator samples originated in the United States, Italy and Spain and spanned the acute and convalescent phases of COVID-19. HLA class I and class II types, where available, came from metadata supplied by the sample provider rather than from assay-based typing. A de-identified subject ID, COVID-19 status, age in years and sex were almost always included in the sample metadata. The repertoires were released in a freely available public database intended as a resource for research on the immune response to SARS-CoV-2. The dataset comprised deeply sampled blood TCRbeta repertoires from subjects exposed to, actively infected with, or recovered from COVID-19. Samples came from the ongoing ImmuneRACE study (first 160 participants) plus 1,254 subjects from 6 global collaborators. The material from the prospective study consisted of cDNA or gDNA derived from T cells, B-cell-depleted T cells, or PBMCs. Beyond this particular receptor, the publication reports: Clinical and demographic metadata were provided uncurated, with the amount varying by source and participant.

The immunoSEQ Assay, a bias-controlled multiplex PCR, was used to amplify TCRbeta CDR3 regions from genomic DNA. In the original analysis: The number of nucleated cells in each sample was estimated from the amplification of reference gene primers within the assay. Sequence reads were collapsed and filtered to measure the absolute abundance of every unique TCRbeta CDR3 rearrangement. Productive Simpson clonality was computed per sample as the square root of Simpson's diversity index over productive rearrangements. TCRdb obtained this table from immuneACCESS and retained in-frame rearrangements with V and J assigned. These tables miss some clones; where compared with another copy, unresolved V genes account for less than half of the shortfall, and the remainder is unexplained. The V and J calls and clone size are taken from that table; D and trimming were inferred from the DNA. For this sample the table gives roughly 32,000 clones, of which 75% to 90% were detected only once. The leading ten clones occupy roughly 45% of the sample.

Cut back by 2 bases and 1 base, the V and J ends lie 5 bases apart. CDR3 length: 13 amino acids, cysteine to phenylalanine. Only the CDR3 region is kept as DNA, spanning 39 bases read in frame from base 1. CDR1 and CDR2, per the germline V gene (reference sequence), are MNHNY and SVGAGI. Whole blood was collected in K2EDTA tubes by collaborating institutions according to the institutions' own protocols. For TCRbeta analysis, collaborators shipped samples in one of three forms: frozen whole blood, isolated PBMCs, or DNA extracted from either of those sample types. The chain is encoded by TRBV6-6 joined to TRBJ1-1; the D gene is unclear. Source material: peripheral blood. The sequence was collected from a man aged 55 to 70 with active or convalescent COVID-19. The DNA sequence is TGTGCCAGCAGTTACGCAGGGAACACTGAAGCTTTCTTT. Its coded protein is CASSYAGNTEAFF.